A selection of T cell receptor delta chains follows, all from one sample in a study of Vδ1+ human thymocytes. With CATT, TCRdb re-called clones from the multiplex PCR reads. The sample holds more than 50,000 delta-chain clones, 15% to 20% seen once. Sample: Vdelta1+ gamma-delta thymocytes from the thymus. The source is a boy less than two years old who had congenital heart surgery. CDR3s include the opening cysteine and the closing phenylalanine or tryptophan. Each record gives: J gene, clone size, D gene, V gene, CDR3 protein, CDR3 DNA. The D gene is left open where the match is weak. Size is stated for part of the rows, as once, few or many counts, or as a class when the clone is expanded.

TRDJ1 | NA | NA | TRDV1 | CALGELGRAVREYTDKLIF | TGTGCTCTTGGGGAACTGGGTCGAGCGGTTCGAGAGTACACCGATAAACTCATCTTT
TRDJ1 | few | NA | TRDV1 | CALGDNGPSYEWGMTYTDKLIF | TGTGCTCTTGGGGATAATGGCCCTTCCTACGAGTGGGGGATGACGTACACCGATAAACTCATCTTT
TRDJ1 | few | TRDD3 | TRDV1 | CALGELLWLGDIHTDKLIF | TGTGCTCTTGGGGAACTGTTATGGCTGGGGGATATTCACACCGATAAACTCATCTTT
TRDJ1 | few | NA | TRDV1 | CALGESALGTFSLIF | TGTGCTCTTGGGGAAAGCGCGCTGGGGACCTTTTCGCTCATCTTT
TRDJ1 | few | TRDD3 | TRDV1 | CALSPPYYDHPQGLGDTNTDKLIF | TGTGCTCTTTCCCCACCCTACTACGACCATCCCCAAGGGCTGGGGGATACTAACACCGATAAACTCATCTTT
TRDJ1 | NA | TRDD3 | TRDV1 | CALGEQVWGYKRTDKLIF | TGTGCTCTTGGGGAACAAGTGTGGGGATACAAAAGGACCGATAAACTCATCTTT
TRDJ1 | NA | NA | TRDV1 | CALGEPRGIPYTDKLIF | TGTGCTCTTGGGGAACCTAGGGGAATCCCGTACACCGATAAACTCATCTTT
TRDJ1 | few | TRDD3 | TRDV3 | CAFPTSKPWGIRVNDKLIF | TGTGCCTTCCCCACCTCCAAACCCTGGGGGATACGCGTTAACGATAAACTCATCTTT
TRDJ1 | NA | TRDD2 | TRAV29/DV5 | CAASRFLPVPMNTDKLIF | TGTGCAGCATCCCGCTTCCTACCCGTTCCGATGAACACCGATAAACTCATCTTT
TRDJ1 | few | TRDD3 | TRDV1 | CALGERRGYARKLIF | TGTGCTCTTGGGGAAAGGAGGGGATACGCGCGAAAACTCATCTTT
TRDJ1 | NA | TRDD2 | TRDV1 | CALGVVSYTYTDKLIF | TGTGCTCTTGGGGTAGTTTCCTACACCTACACCGATAAACTCATCTTT
TRDJ1 | NA | TRDD3 | TRDV2 | CACDTDAPNWGMKADKLIF | TGTGCCTGTGACACCGATGCGCCTAACTGGGGGATGAAAGCCGATAAACTCATCTTT
TRDJ1 | NA | TRDD2 | TRDV1 | CALGRTFLRGWGAYTDKLIF | TGTGCTCTTGGGCGTACCTTCCTACGAGGCTGGGGGGCTTACACCGATAAACTCATCTTT
TRDJ1 | NA | NA | TRDV1 | CALGELCSPSIYKLIF | TGTGCTCTTGGGGAACTATGTTCGCCATCCATTTATAAACTCATCTTT
TRDJ1 | NA | TRDD3 | TRDV1 | CALGEPGTGGCDKLIF | TGTGCTCTTGGGGAACCGGGTACTGGGGGATGCGATAAACTCATCTTT
TRDJ1 | NA | NA | TRDV1 | CALGEEILPRVLGDKLIF | TGTGCTCTTGGGGAAGAGATCCTACCTAGGGTACTGGGGGATAAACTCATCTTT
TRDJ1 | NA | TRDD3 | TRDV1 | CALRELDAGIRSDKLIF | TGTGCTCTTAGGGAACTAGATGCGGGGATACGGTCCGATAAACTCATCTTT
TRDJ1 | NA | TRDD3 | TRDV1 | CALGDRTGIRPDDKLIF | TGTGCTCTTGGGGACCGGACGGGGATACGGCCTGACGATAAACTCATCTTT
TRDJ1 | few | NA | TRDV1 | CALGEMGSQGPKGTDKLIF | TGTGCTCTTGGGGAAATGGGATCCCAAGGCCCGAAGGGGACCGATAAACTCATCTTT
TRDJ1 | NA | NA | TRDV1 | CALGEGRPFLLVLGDSGHTDKLIF | TGTGCTCTTGGGGAAGGCCGACCCTTCCTCCTAGTACTGGGCGACTCCGGGCACACCGATAAACTCATCTTT
TRDJ1 | NA | TRDD2 | TRDV1 | CALGEIGVRPSYPVLGYTDKLIF | TGTGCTCTTGGGGAAATAGGTGTGAGGCCTTCCTACCCCGTACTGGGGTACACCGATAAACTCATCTTT
TRDJ1 | NA | TRDD3 | TRDV1 | CALGDDPAFPHWGSKKLIF | TGTGCTCTTGGGGATGACCCGGCCTTCCCGCACTGGGGGTCCAAAAAACTCATCTTT
TRDJ1 | few | TRDD3 | TRDV1 | CALGDYDGRWYWGDGKLIF | TGTGCTCTTGGGGACTACGACGGGCGATGGTACTGGGGAGACGGTAAACTCATCTTT
TRDJ1 | NA | TRDD3 | TRDV1 | CALGEGRPSYWGILTDKLIF | TGTGCTCTTGGGGAAGGGCGTCCTTCCTACTGGGGGATACTCACCGATAAACTCATCTTT
TRDJ1 | few | NA | TRDV1 | CALGEPLYYVTEFSDKLIF | TGTGCTCTTGGGGAACCCCTTTACTACGTTACTGAATTCTCCGATAAACTCATCTTT
TRDJ1 | few | TRDD2 | TRDV1 | CALGELFLLFGESADKLIF | TGTGCTCTTGGGGAACTCTTCCTACTATTCGGGGAGAGCGCCGATAAACTCATCTTT
TRDJ1 | NA | TRDD3 | TRDV1 | CALGELAPTLFLGGNTDKLIF | TGTGCTCTTGGGGAACTAGCCCCTACTCTATTCCTGGGGGGGAACACCGATAAACTCATCTTC
TRDJ1 | few | TRDD3 | TRDV1 | CALGELERGIWYAGDYTDKLIF | TGTGCTCTTGGGGAACTAGAGCGGGGGATTTGGTATGCTGGGGATTACACCGATAAACTCATCTTT
TRDJ3 | few | TRDD3 | TRDV2 | CACDIFLLGAGSWDTRQMFF | TGTGCCTGTGACATCTTTTTACTGGGGGCCGGCTCCTGGGACACCCGACAGATGTTTTTC
TRDJ1 | few | TRDD3 | TRDV1 | CALGEGLGPSLIYWGILGTDKLIF | TGTGCTCTTGGGGAAGGGCTGGGGCCTTCTCTGATTTACTGGGGGATACTCGGCACCGATAAACTCATCTTT